The sequence of this TCR beta chain was determined in a study of blood T cells in healthy people across ages. General study findings and limits: Age showed a roughly linear inverse relationship with TCR beta diversity per million T cells. A strong correlation was found between TCR beta diversity and the percentage of naive T cells. Nothing was known about donor CMV status, and this possibly confounded expanded clonotype changes.

Sample-barcoded 5' priming and a J-beta primer mix drove a second PCR of 7 to 11 cycles. From the 5' RACE reads, TCRdb called clonotypes with MiXCR, one entry per CDR3 protein. The sample includes roughly 930,000 distinct CDR3 sequences, approximately 49% of them seen just once. In its sample, this clonotype was seen once. Antigen specificity is unknown. The sequence was collected from a man under 40 in good health. Sequenced: blood.

The CDR3 spells CASSSREGGSQPQHF. CDR3 nucleotide sequence: TGTGCCAGCAGCTCACGGGAGGGGGGCAGTCAGCCCCAGCATTTT. V is TRBV7-9 and J is TRBJ1-5; D is perhaps TRBD1 (6 bases). CDR1 and CDR2 from the germline V gene are SEHNR and FQNEAQ (reference sequence). Trimming removed 4 bases from V and 6 bases from J, with 16 bases in between. There are 15 residues in the CDR3.